The rows below give T cell receptor beta chains drawn from one sample of a study of cytomegalovirus exposure and HLA in healthy donors. Some clones are missing from TCRdb's copy, which holds only in-frame ones; the method was immunoSEQ multiplex PCR. The profile covers about 310,000 clones, with 88% appearing a single time and about 0.96% taken by the ten largest. What was sequenced was PBMCs. The receptors shown here come from a man between 25 and 39 years old in good health and CMV-seronegative. Each CDR3 is given with its conserved first and last residue. The D gene is left open where the match is weak. A clone size is listed for some rows: how often the clone was seen (once, few, many), or a class if it is expanded.

V	D	length	J	size	DNA	CDR3
TRBV5-1	NA	14	TRBJ1-2	NA	TGCGCCAGCAGCCAGGACAGTGCCAACTATGGCTACACCTTC	CASSQDSANYGYTF
TRBV6-6	NA	15	TRBJ1-1	NA	TGTGCCAGCAGCTCCCAGGAGGGACCGAACACTGAAGCTTTCTTT	CASSSQEGPNTEAFF
TRBV5-4	NA	16	TRBJ1-2	NA	TGTGCCAGCAGCTCTCAATTGACAGGTGCCAATAATGGCTACACCTTC	CASSSQLTGANNGYTF
TRBV6-5	NA	13	TRBJ1-2	NA	TGTGCTATTAGAGGAGGGGCCGGGAGTGGCTACACCTTC	CAIRGGAGSGYTF
TRBV7-9	NA	14	TRBJ1-1	NA	TGTGCCAGCAGCTTATACAGGGATAACACTGAAGCTTTCTTT	CASSLYRDNTEAFF
TRBV19	TRBD1	14	TRBJ2-3	NA	TGTGCCAGTAGTTCAGACAGGGGAGCAGATACGCAGTATTTT	CASSSDRGADTQYF
TRBV2	TRBD1	17	TRBJ1-3	NA	TGTGCCAGCATGGGGACAGGCGTTGTCTACTCTGGAAACACCATATATTTT	CASMGTGVVYSGNTIYF
TRBV6-5	NA	13	TRBJ1-5	NA	TGTGCCAGTAGAGGCCAGGGTAATCAGCCCCAGCATTTT	CASRGQGNQPQHF
TRBV15	TRBD2	18	TRBJ2-3	NA	TGTGCCACCAGCGTACTAGCGGGGGGGCATAGATTAGGAGATACGCAGTATTTT	CATSVLAGGHRLGDTQYF
TRBV7-9	NA	16	TRBJ1-5	NA	TGTGCCAGCAGCTTATGGGGCCAGGGTAAATATCAGCCCCAGCATTTT	CASSLWGQGKYQPQHF
TRBV6-1	TRBD2	15	TRBJ2-5	NA	TGTGCCAGCAGTGTTACTAGCGGGAAACAAGAGACCCAGTACTTC	CASSVTSGKQETQYF
TRBV19	NA	13	TRBJ1-1	once	TGTGCCAGTAAGACTGACGGGGGCACTGAAGCTTTCTTT	CASKTDGGTEAFF
TRBV5-5	NA	14	TRBJ2-1	NA	TGTGCCAGCAGCCTGCCGGGGAGCCGGCGGGAGCAGTTCTTC	CASSLPGSRREQFF
TRBV27	NA	13	TRBJ2-4	NA	TGTGCCAGCAGTTTATACGGCAGGGACATTCAGTACTTC	CASSLYGRDIQYF
TRBV6-5	NA	16	TRBJ2-5	NA	TGTGCCAGCAGTTACGGGTGGGGTACTAGCTTTGAGACCCAGTACTTC	CASSYGWGTSFETQYF
TRBV9	TRBD1	16	TRBJ2-1	NA	TGTGCCAGCAGCGTGGGGACAGGGGGCGAATACAATGAGCAGTTCTTC	CASSVGTGGEYNEQFF
TRBV5-4	NA	11	TRBJ2-7	NA	TGTGCCAGCAGCTTCGGGGACGAGCAGTACTTC	CASSFGDEQYF
TRBV18	TRBD1	18	TRBJ2-1	NA	TGTGCCAGCTCACGGGACAGACCCTCCGCCTACTTCTCCAATGAGCAGTTCTTC	CASSRDRPSAYFSNEQFF
TRBV2	NA	12	TRBJ1-2	NA	NA	CASILAGGPYTF
TRBV5-4	TRBD2	16	TRBJ2-5	NA	TGTGCCAGCAGCTTGAGGGTAGCGGGGGGGTTAGAGACCCAGTACTTC	CASSLRVAGGLETQYF
TRBV7-2	NA	11	TRBJ2-2	NA	TGTGCCAGCACCGTATCCGGGGAGCTGTTTTTT	CASTVSGELFF
TRBV15	TRBD1	13	TRBJ2-1	NA	TGTGCCACCAGCGGGGGACAGAACAATGAGCAGTTCTTC	CATSGGQNNEQFF
TRBV19	NA	15	TRBJ2-7	NA	TGTGCCAGTAGTTCACGGTTGACAGATCCCTACGAGCAGTACTTC	CASSSRLTDPYEQYF
TRBV5-6	TRBD1	16	TRBJ2-5	NA	TGTGCCAGCAGCTTTCGGGACAGGGGGCGTTTGGAGACCCAGTACTTC	CASSFRDRGRLETQYF
TRBV11-2	TRBD2	18	TRBJ2-7	NA	TGTGCCAGCAGCTTAGTTTCGCTAGCGGGGGCGCGACGGAACGAGCAGTACTTC	CASSLVSLAGARRNEQYF
TRBV5-5	TRBD2	16	TRBJ2-1	NA	TGTGCCAGCAGCCATTCCCGGGACTACACAAACAATGAGCAGTTCTTC	CASSHSRDYTNNEQFF
TRBV7-9	NA	16	TRBJ1-3	NA	TGTGCCAGCAGCCTGGGACAACCAAGCGGTGGAAACACCATATATTTT	CASSLGQPSGGNTIYF
TRBV19	NA	16	TRBJ1-3	few	TGTGCCAGTAGTATTTTAGAGGGCCGCTCTGGAAACACCATATATTTT	CASSILEGRSGNTIYF
TRBV5-1	TRBD2	14	TRBJ2-5	NA	TGCGCCAGCAGCATAGGACTAGCCGTGGAGACCCAGTACTTC	CASSIGLAVETQYF
TRBV7-9	NA	14	TRBJ1-1	NA	TGTGCCAGCAGCTTAGACAGGAATTTAAGGGGAGCTTTCTTT	CASSLDRNLRGAFF
TRBV5-1	TRBD1	16	TRBJ2-7	NA	TGCGCCAGCAGCTTGGCGATGGGGACAGGGGTTTACGAGCAGTACTTC	CASSLAMGTGVYEQYF
TRBV19	TRBD1	15	TRBJ2-5	once	TGTGCCAGTAAGAGGTACGGGACAGGGCAAGAGACCCAGTACTTC	CASKRYGTGQETQYF
TRBV18	TRBD1	14	TRBJ1-6	NA	TGTGCCAGCTCACAAGACAGGGAAAATTCACCCCTCCACTTT	CASSQDRENSPLHF
TRBV19	TRBD1	15	TRBJ2-7	NA	TGTGCCAGTAGTGTCCCGGGACAGGGGGTATACGAGCAGTACTTC	CASSVPGQGVYEQYF
TRBV7-2	NA	13	TRBJ2-3	NA	TGTGCCAACGGTATGGGGCCCGGAGATACGCAGTATTTT	CANGMGPGDTQYF
TRBV10-3	NA	15	TRBJ1-2	NA	TGTGCCATCAGCCCCTGGGGGGTAGACGTCTATGGCTACACCTTC	CAISPWGVDVYGYTF
TRBV6-1	NA	13	TRBJ1-1	NA	TGTGCCAGCAAACTGACAGCAAACACTGAAGCTTTCTTT	CASKLTANTEAFF
TRBV5-1	TRBD2	15	TRBJ2-5	NA	TGCGCCAGCAGCTTGGAGACTAGCGTGGTAGGGACCCAGTACTTC	CASSLETSVVGTQYF
TRBV7-9	TRBD2	15	TRBJ2-3	NA	TGTGCCAGCAGGGACCCGGGACTAGCGATGGATACGCAGTATTTT	CASRDPGLAMDTQYF
TRBV28	TRBD2	18	TRBJ2-2	NA	TGTGCCAGCAGTTCGCGACTAGTTTCGGGAGGTCGGACCGGGGAGCTGTTTTTT	CASSSRLVSGGRTGELFF
TRBV15	NA	14	TRBJ1-1	NA	TGTGCCACCAGCAGAGATCGGCCAGGGCCTGAAGCTTTCTTT	CATSRDRPGPEAFF